This TCR beta chain was recovered during a study of blood T cell repertoires in COVID-19. TCRdb's table, derived via immunoSEQ multiplex PCR, lists solely in-frame clones and lacks some. The sample includes 85,000 to 90,000 clones, approximately 87% of them seen just once. Germline CDR1 reads SGDLS; CDR2 reads YYNGEE. There are 16 residues in the CDR3. V was pared by 2 bases and J by 0 bases, with 1 base of the junction left unmatched. The clonotype was recovered from a human donor in a cohort sampled during active COVID-19. Sequenced: peripheral blood. The chain has TRBV9 and TRBJ2-3, with TRBD2 identical over 12 bases. CDR3: CASSVGTSGSTDTQYF. The CDR3 nucleotides are TGTGCCAGCAGCGTCGGGACTAGCGGGAGCACAGATACGCAGTATTTT. The full variable domain, rest sourced from reference TRBV9 and TRBJ2-3, is DSGVTQTPKHLITATGQRVTLRCSPRSGDLSVYWYQQSLDQGLQFLIQYYNGEERAKGNILERFSAQQFPDLHSELNLSSLELGDSALYFCASSVGTSGSTDTQYFGPGTRLTVL.